A selection of T cell receptor beta chains follows, all from one sample in a study of memory CD4+ T cells and cytomegalovirus serostatus. Generated by immunoSEQ multiplex PCR, the TCRdb table keeps only in-frame clones and is missing some. The sample shows about 58,000 clones, roughly 85% of them seen only once. Sequenced sample: memory CD4+ T cells from blood. The receptors derive from an adult in good health and CMV-seronegative. Some clones in this sample may be carry-over from other donors' samples. The CDR3 runs from the conserved cysteine through the conserved F or W. A D gene is named only where the DNA matches it firmly. Expanded clones get a size class; other rows say once, few or many, or leave the size out.

v_gene	abundance	d_gene	j_gene	CDR3nt	CDR3aa
TRBV6-6	.	TRBD1	TRBJ1-5	TGTGCCAGCAGTTACGGCAGGGGGGACAGCAATCAGCCCCAGCATTTT	CASSYGRGDSNQPQHF
TRBV18	.	TRBD1	TRBJ2-4	TGTGCCAGCTCACCGACGGACAGGCTGGACATTCAGTACTTC	CASSPTDRLDIQYF
TRBV28	few	TRBD2	TRBJ2-7	TGTGCCAGCAGTTTGCGTCTCGGAGGGCGGGAGGGCGGTTTCCACGAGCAGTACTTC	CASSLRLGGREGGFHEQYF
TRBV11-2	.	.	TRBJ2-2	TGTGCCAGCAGCTTACTGCGGGAGAACACCGGGGAGCTGTTTTTT	CASSLLRENTGELFF
TRBV7-2	.	TRBD2	TRBJ2-3	TGTGCCAGCAGCTTGGGTAGCGGGTTTAGCCCAGATACGCAGTATTTT	CASSLGSGFSPDTQYF
TRBV6-6	.	TRBD1	TRBJ1-2	TGTGCCAGCAGTACGGGGACAGGTCGAAACTATGGCTACACCTTC	CASSTGTGRNYGYTF
TRBV2	.	TRBD2	TRBJ2-1	TGTGCCAGCAGTACATTGAGGGGGGCCGGGACTAGCGGGTCGTCCTACAATGAGCAGTTCTTC	CASSTLRGAGTSGSSYNEQFF
TRBV5-6	.	.	TRBJ2-7	TGTGCCAGCAGCCCCAGCCCGGAGGGCTACGAGCAGTACTTC	CASSPSPEGYEQYF
TRBV10-3	once	.	TRBJ2-3	TGTGCCATCAGTGGTGGGCGGGACCACACAGATACGCAGTATTTT	CAISGGRDHTDTQYF
TRBV9	.	.	TRBJ1-1	TGTGCCAGCAGCGTAGTGGGGGGAGTCGGCACTGAAGCTTTCTTT	CASSVVGGVGTEAFF
TRBV5-6	.	.	TRBJ2-3	TGTGCCAGCAGCTTGTTGCGCAGGAACACAGATACGCAGTATTTT	CASSLLRRNTDTQYF
TRBV5-1	.	.	TRBJ1-6	TGCGCCAGCAGCTTGGCCGGGCAGGGGCGTTCACCCCTCCACTTT	CASSLAGQGRSPLHF
TRBV9	.	.	TRBJ1-1	TGTGCCAGCAGCGTAGCTTTAGACACTGAAGCTTTCTTT	CASSVALDTEAFF
TRBV2	.	TRBD1	TRBJ2-3	TGTGCCAGCAGTGCCGACAGGGGCAGTACAGATACGCAGTATTTT	CASSADRGSTDTQYF
TRBV6-6	once	.	TRBJ2-2	TGTGCCAGCAGTTACCCCGAAGTGCCCGGGGAGCTGTTTTTT	CASSYPEVPGELFF
TRBV27	.	TRBD1	TRBJ1-5	TGTGCCAGCAGTCCCGACAGGGGCAACCAGCCCCAGCATTTT	CASSPDRGNQPQHF
TRBV7-4	.	TRBD2	TRBJ2-1	TGTGCCAGCAGCTTAGGTCCGAAGCGGGAAGACAATGAGCAGTTCTTC	CASSLGPKREDNEQFF
TRBV7-2	.	.	TRBJ2-2	TGTGCCAGCAGCTTCTCCACGAACACCGGGGAGCTGTTTTTT	CASSFSTNTGELFF
TRBV7-9	.	.	TRBJ1-1	TGTGCCAGCAGCTTACTGGGCCTGAACACTGAAGCTTTCTTT	CASSLLGLNTEAFF
TRBV2	.	TRBD1	TRBJ1-1	TGTGCCCACGGTCCCAGGGGGGTGAACACTGAAGCTTTCTTT	CAHGPRGVNTEAFF
TRBV27	.	.	TRBJ1-2	TGTGCCAGCAGTTTAGAAGGGAGGTATGGCTACACCTTC	CASSLEGRYGYTF
TRBV6-5	once	TRBD1	TRBJ2-7	TGTGCCAGCAGTCGACAGGGGAAGTCCTACGAGCAGTACTTC	CASSRQGKSYEQYF
TRBV7-9	.	.	TRBJ1-2	TGTGCCAGCAGCCGTTCCGGGACCGCGTATGGGAACTATGGCTACACCTTC	CASSRSGTAYGNYGYTF